This T cell receptor beta chain was sequenced for a study of T cell responses to AZD1222 COVID-19 vaccine. General study results and limits: Seropositive status at baseline applied to only a handful of AZD1222 recipients.

Data came from immunoSEQ multiplex PCR; TCRdb stores just in-frame clones and leaves some out. The sample shows 70,000 to 90,000 clones, roughly 87% of them seen only once. Ten or more counts support this clone. What it binds is not known. Sequencing was performed on peripheral blood, taken on day 0 of AZD1222 vaccination. This clonotype originated in an adult in good health.

CDR3 nucleotides: TGTGCCAGCAGCCAATTGGCAGGGTGGAACTATGGCTACACCTTC. The encoded protein is CASSQLAGWNYGYTF. The gene calls are TRBV14 and TRBJ1-2; the D gene is possibly TRBD1 (5 bases). The germline V gene encodes CDR1 SGHDN and CDR2 FVKESK. Trimming took 2 bases from V and 2 from J, leaving 12 bases between them. This CDR3 spans 15 amino acids.